What follows is one T cell receptor (beta chain) and its context. Its specificity is unknown. This sample is part of a study of CD8 T cells in ankylosing spondylitis. It was by quantitative 5'-RACE with molecular barcodes that TCR beta libraries were made. TCRdb processed the 5' RACE reads anew with MiXCR; each CDR3 protein has one entry. The repertoire holds some 700,000 distinct CDR3 sequences, 15% to 20% seen once, with around 19% in the top ten. Study observations and caveats: A TCR beta motif made of fewer than 10 highly homologous variants seemed typical of ankylosing spondylitis blood. Disease-linked clones bore a CD8+ phenotype and were relatively rare in peripheral blood.

J gave up 7 bases and V 6 bases, and 12 bases lay outside the gene matches. The CDR3 consists of 15 residues. In germline, CDR1 is KGHSH, CDR2 LQKENI. The receptor was isolated from a male donor with ankylosing spondylitis. The V call is TRBV18, the J call TRBJ2-1; 7 positions agree with TRBD2. Sequenced input: blood, either unsorted or a sorted T cell fraction (not recorded which). CDR3 sequence: CASSPGLADLNEQFF. The CDR3 DNA reads TGTGCCAGCTCCCCGGGCCTAGCGGACCTAAATGAGCAGTTCTTC.